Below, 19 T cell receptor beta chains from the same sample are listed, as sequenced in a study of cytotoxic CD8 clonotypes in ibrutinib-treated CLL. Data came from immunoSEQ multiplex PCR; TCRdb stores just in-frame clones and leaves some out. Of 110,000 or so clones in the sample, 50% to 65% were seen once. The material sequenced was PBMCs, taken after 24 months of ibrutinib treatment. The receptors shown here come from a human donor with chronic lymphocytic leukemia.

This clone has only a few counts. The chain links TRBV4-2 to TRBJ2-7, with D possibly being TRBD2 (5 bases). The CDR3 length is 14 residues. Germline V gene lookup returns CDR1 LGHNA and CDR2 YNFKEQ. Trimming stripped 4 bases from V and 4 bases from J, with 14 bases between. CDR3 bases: TGTGCCAGCAGCCCTCGGACTGGAGAGTACGAGCAGTACTTC. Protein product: CASSPRTGEYEQYF.

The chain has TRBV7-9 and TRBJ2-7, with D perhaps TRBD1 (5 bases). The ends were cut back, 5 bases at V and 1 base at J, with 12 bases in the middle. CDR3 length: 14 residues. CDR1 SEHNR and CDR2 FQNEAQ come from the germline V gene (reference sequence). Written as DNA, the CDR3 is TGTGCCAGCAGCAAAACAGGTTCTTCCTACGAGCAGTACTTC. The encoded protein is CASSKTGSSYEQYF.

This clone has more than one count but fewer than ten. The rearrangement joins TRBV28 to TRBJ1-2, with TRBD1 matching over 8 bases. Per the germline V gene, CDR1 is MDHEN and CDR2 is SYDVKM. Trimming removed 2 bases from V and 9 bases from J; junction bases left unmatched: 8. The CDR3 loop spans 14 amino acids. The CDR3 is CASSLGRGQSRYTF. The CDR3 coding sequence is TGTGCCAGCAGTTTAGGCAGGGGGCAATCTCGCTACACCTTC.

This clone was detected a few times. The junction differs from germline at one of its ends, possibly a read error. The chain's CDR3 is CASSLGEADGRVETQYF. In DNA form, the CDR3 reads TGTGCTAGCAGCTTAGGCGAGGCAGACGGGCGAGTAGAGACCCAGTACTTC. J is TRBJ2-5 and V is TRBV7-7; D remains unclear. Per germline, CDR1 SSHAT and CDR2 FNYEAQ (reference sequence). This CDR3 is 17 amino acids long.

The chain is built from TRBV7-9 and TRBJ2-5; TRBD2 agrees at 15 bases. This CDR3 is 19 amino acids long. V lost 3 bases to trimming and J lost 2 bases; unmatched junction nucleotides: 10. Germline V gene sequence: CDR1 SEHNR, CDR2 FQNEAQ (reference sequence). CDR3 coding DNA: TGTGCCAGCAGCTTCTCCCTCGGACTAGCGGGGGGGTTACAAGAGACCCAGTACTTC. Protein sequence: CASSFSLGLAGGLQETQYF.

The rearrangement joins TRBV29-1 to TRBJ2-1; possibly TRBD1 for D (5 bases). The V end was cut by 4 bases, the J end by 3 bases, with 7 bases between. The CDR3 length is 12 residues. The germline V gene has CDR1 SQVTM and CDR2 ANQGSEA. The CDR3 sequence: CSVARDYNEQFF. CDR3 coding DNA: TGCAGCGTTGCCAGGGACTACAATGAGCAGTTCTTC.

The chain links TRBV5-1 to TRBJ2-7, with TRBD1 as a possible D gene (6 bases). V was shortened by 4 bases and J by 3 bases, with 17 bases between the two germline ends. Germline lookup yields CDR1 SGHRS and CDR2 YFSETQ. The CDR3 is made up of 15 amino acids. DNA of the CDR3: TGCGCCAGCAGCCTCCCGACAGGCCGTTTCTACGAGCAGTACTTC. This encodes CASSLPTGRFYEQYF.

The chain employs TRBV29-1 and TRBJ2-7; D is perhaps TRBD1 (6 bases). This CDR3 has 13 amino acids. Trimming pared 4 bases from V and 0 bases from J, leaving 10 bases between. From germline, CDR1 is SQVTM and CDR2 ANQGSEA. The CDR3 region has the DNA TGCAGCGTTGTCCAGGGGAGCTCCTACGAGCAGTACTTC. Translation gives CSVVQGSSYEQYF.

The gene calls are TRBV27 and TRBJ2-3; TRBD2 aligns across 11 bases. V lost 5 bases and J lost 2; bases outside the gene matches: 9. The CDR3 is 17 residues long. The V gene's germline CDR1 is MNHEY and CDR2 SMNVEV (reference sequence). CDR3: CASSRLTSGALTDTQYF. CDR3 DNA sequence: TGTGCCAGCAGTCGCCTGACTAGCGGGGCCCTCACAGATACGCAGTATTTT.

The CDR3 DNA sequence: TGTGCCAGCACCCAGACAGGGCCCCCCTACACCATATATTTT. Protein sequence: CASTQTGPPYTIYF. The chain is built from TRBV25-1 and TRBJ1-3; 7 positions agree with TRBD1. V was clipped by 7 bases and J by 8 bases; unmatched bases: 11. The CDR3 is 14 residues long. Germline CDR1 reads MGHDK; CDR2 reads SYGVNS.

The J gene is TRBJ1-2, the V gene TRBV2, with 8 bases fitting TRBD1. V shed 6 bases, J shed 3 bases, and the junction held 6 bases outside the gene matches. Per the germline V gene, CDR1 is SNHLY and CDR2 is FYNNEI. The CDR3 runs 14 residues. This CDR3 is CASRPLGQDYGYTF. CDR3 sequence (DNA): TGTGCCAGCAGGCCCCTGGGACAGGACTATGGCTACACCTTC.

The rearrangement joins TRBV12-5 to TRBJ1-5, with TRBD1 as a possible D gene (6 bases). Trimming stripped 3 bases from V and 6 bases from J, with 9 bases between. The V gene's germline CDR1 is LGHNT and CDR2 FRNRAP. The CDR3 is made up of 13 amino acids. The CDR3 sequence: CASGLTGIQPQHF. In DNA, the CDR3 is TGTGCTAGTGGTTTAACAGGGATTCAGCCCCAGCATTTT.

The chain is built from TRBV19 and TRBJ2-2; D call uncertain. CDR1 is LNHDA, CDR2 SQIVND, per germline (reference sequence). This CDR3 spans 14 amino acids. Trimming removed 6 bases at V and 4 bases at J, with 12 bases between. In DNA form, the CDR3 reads TGTGCCAGTAGATACGCCCAAGTCACCGGGGAGCTGTTTTTT. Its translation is CASRYAQVTGELFF.

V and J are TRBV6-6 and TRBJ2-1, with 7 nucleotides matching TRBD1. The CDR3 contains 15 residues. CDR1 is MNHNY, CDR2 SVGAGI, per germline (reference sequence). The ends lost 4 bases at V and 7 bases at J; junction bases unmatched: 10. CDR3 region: CASSSSRDSLNEQFF. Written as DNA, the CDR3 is TGTGCCAGCAGTTCTAGCCGGGACAGTCTTAATGAGCAGTTCTTC.

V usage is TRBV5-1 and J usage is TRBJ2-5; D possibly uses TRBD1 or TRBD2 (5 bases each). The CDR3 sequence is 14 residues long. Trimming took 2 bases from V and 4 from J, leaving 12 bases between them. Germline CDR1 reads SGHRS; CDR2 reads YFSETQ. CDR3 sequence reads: CASSFSWGSETQYF. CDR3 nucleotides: TGCGCCAGCAGCTTTTCATGGGGGTCAGAGACCCAGTACTTC.

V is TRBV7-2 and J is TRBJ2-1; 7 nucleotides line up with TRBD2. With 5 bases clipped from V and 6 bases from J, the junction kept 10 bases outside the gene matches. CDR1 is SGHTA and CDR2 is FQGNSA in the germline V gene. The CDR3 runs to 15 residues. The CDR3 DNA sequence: TGTGCCAGCAGCCCTCAGGGACTAAACAGCAATGAGCAGTTCTTC. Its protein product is CASSPQGLNSNEQFF.

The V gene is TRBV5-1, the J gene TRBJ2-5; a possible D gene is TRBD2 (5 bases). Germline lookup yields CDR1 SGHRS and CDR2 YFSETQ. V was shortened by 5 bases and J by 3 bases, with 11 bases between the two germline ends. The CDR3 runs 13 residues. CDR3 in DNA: TGCGCCAGCAGGGTGAGCGGTGAAGAGACCCAGTACTTC. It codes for CASRVSGEETQYF.

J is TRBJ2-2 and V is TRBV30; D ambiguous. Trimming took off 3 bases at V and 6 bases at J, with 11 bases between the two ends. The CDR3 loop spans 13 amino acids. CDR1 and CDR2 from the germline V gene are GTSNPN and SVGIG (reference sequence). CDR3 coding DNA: TGTGCCTGGAGGTTTGGATTCCCCGGGGAGCTGTTTTTT. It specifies CAWRFGFPGELFF.

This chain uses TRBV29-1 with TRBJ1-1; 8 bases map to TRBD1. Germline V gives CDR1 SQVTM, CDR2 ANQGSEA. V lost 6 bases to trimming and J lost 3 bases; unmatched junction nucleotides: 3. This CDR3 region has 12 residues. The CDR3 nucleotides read TGCAGCGTCAAACAGGGGGACACTGAAGCTTTCTTT. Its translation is CSVKQGDTEAFF.